The 3 T cell receptor beta chains below all came from one sample that was sequenced in a study of CD8+ T cells in alopecia areata. RNA was isolated and reverse transcribed to cDNA, the sequencing template. Data came from immunoSEQ multiplex PCR; TCRdb stores just in-frame clones and leaves some out. The table lists about 140,000 clones, around 55% of them singletons, with more than 4.5% in the top ten. The sample taken for sequencing was CD4+ T cells sorted from blood. All receptors come from a human donor in good health.

This clone was detected a few times. This rearrangement joins TRBV30 to TRBJ1-5; a possible D gene is TRBD1 (5 bases). Per germline, CDR1 GTSNPN and CDR2 SVGIG (reference sequence). V lost 1 base, J lost 6 bases, and 16 bases lay in between. This CDR3 is 15 amino acids long. CDR3 loop: CAWSAWGRDSQPQHF. The CDR3 nucleotides read TGTGCCTGGAGTGCCTGGGGCAGGGATAGTCAGCCCCAGCATTTT.

This chain links TRBV7-3 with TRBJ2-3; 8 nucleotides match TRBD1. The junction had 9 bases not matched to a gene; V was cut back by 3 bases and J by 10 bases. This CDR3 contains 14 residues. Germline loops: CDR1 SGHTA, CDR2 FQGTGA. Here the CDR3 reads CASSFRQGNAAQYF. In DNA form, the CDR3 reads TGTGCCAGCAGCTTCCGACAGGGGAACGCTGCGCAGTATTTT.

The chain is built from TRBV6-5 and TRBJ1-3; tentative D call: TRBD1 (6 bases). The CDR3 spans 16 residues. V lost 2 bases and J 0 bases, leaving 11 bases between the germline ends. The germline V gene has CDR1 MNHEY and CDR2 SVGAGI. CDR3 nucleotides: TGTGCCAGCAGTTACAACGACAGGCTCTCTGGAAACACCATATATTTT. It specifies CASSYNDRLSGNTIYF.